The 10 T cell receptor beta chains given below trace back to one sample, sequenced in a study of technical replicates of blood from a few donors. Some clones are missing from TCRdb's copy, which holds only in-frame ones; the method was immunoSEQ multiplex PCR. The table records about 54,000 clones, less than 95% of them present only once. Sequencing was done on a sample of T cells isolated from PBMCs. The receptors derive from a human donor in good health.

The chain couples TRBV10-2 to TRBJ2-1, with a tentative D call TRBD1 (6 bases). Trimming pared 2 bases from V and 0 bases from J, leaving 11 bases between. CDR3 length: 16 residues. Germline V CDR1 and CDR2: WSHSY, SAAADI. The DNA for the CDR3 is TGCGCCAGCAGTGAGACGACAGGAAGCTCCTACAATGAGCAGTTCTTC. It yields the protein CASSETTGSSYNEQFF.

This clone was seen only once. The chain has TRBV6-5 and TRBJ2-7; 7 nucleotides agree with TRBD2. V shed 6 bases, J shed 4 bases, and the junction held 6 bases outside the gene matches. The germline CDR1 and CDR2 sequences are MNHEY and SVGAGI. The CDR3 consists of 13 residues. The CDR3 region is CASRPGGVYEQYF. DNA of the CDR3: TGTGCCAGCAGACCTGGGGGGGTTTACGAGCAGTACTTC.

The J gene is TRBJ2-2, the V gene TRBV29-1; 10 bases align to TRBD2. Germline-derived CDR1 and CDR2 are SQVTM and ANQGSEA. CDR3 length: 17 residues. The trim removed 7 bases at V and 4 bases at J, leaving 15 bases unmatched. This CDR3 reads CSAGRTSGAPGTGELFF. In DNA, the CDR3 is TGCAGCGCCGGCCGGACTAGCGGAGCGCCGGGCACCGGGGAGCTGTTTTTT.

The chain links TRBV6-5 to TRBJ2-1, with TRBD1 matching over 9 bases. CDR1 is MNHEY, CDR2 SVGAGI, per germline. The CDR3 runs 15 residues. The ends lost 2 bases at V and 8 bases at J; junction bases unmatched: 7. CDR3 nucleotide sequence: TGTGCCAGCAGTTACACCGGGACAGGGTGGGATGAGCAGTTCTTC. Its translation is CASSYTGTGWDEQFF.

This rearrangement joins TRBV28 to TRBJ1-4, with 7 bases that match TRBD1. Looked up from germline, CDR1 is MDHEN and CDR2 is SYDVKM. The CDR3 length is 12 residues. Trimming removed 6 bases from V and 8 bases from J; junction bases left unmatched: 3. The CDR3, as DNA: TGTGCCAGCAGCCGGGACAGCGAAAAACTGTTTTTT. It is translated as CASSRDSEKLFF.

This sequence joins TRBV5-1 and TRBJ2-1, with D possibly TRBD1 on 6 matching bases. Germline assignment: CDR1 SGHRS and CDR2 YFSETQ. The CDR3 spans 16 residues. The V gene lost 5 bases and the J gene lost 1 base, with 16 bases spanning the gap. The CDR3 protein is CASRFGWDNSYNEQFF. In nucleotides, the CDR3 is TGCGCCAGCAGGTTTGGTTGGGACAATTCCTACAATGAGCAGTTCTTC. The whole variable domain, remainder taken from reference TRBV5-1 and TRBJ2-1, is KAGVTQTPRYLIKTRGQQVTLSCSPISGHRSVSWYQQTPGQGLQFLFEYFSETQRNKGNFPGRFSGRQFSNSRSEMNVSTLELGDSALYLCASRFGWDNSYNEQFFGPGTRLTVL.

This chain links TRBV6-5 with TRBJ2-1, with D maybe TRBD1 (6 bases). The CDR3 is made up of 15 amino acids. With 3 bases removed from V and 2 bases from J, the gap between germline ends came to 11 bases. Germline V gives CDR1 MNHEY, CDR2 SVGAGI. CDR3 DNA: TGTGCCAGCAGTTATTCACAGGGTGCCTACAATGAGCAGTTCTTC. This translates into CASSYSQGAYNEQFF.

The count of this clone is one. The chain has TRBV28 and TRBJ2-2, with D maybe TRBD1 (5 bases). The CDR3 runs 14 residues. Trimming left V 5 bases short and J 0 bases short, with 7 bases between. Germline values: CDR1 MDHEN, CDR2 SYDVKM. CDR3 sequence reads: CASSTDTNTGELFF. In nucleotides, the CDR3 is TGTGCCAGCAGTACGGACACGAACACCGGGGAGCTGTTTTTT.

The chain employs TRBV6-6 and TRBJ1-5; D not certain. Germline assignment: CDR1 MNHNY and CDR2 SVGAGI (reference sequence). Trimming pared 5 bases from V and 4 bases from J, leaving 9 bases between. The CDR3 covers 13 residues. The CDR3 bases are TGTGCCAGCAGTAGTGGGGAGAATCAGCCCCAGCATTTT. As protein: CASSSGENQPQHF.

The CDR3 DNA sequence: TGTGCCAGCAGCCCACGGGACAGAGCCTACGAGCAGTACTTC. Encoded protein: CASSPRDRAYEQYF. The chain employs TRBV13 and TRBJ2-7, with 7 positions matching TRBD1. Germline V gene sequence: CDR1 PRHDT, CDR2 FYEKMQ (reference sequence). Germline trimming cut 5 bases from V and 2 bases from J; bases unmatched to any gene: 6. The CDR3 runs 14 residues.